This T cell receptor (beta chain) was obtained from a study of blood T cell repertoires in COVID-19. As processed by the authors: Amplifying reference gene primers gave estimates of nucleated cell counts. Some clones are missing from TCRdb's copy, which holds only in-frame ones; the method was immunoSEQ multiplex PCR. The V and J calls and the clone size are those of that table, but D and trimming were determined from the DNA. In the table there are about 200,000 clones, about 80% of which are singletons. The CDR3 runs to 14 residues. CDR1 is MNHEY, CDR2 SMNVEV, per germline (reference sequence). Trimming at V came to 4 bases and at J to 4 bases, leaving 7 bases not matched to a gene.

This clonotype was sampled from a human donor with acute or convalescent COVID-19. The donor label of this sample is uncertain. The gene calls are TRBV27 and TRBJ2-7; 7 positions agree with TRBD1. The sample was peripheral blood. The CDR3 DNA is TGTGCCAGCAGTTCCTACAGGGGATCTTACGAGCAGTACTTC. Amino acid sequence: CASSSYRGSYEQYF.